Included here is one T cell receptor (beta chain) sequence, with context. Authors' methods: Nucleated cell counts were estimated from reference gene primer amplification. Generated by immunoSEQ multiplex PCR, the TCRdb table keeps only in-frame clones and is missing some. V and J calls and clone size are as listed in that table; D and trimming were resolved from the DNA. Of approximately 300,000 clones detected, 87% appear once; the ten largest clones hold approximately 5.4%. This CDR3 comprises 15 residues. CDR1 and CDR2 from the germline V gene are SGHTS and YDEGEE. V gave up 0 bases and J gave up 1 base, with 10 bases separating them. In terms of age and location, participants ranged from roughly 18 to 90 years and lived in about 25 US areas. The data were taken from a study of blood T cell repertoires in COVID-19. Study details: Acute and convalescent COVID-19 specimens originated in the United States, Italy and Spain. The cDNA or gDNA used as material had been derived from T cells, B-cell-depleted T cells, or PBMCs.

The specimen was PBMCs or T cells enriched from blood (not recorded which). This sequence was found in a woman in her thirties who had recovered from COVID-19. The chain uses TRBV5-8 and TRBJ2-5; unclear D gene. CDR3 sequence reads: CASSLGRNPQETQYF. Here the CDR3 DNA reads TGTGCCAGCAGCTTGGGGCGGAACCCCCAAGAGACCCAGTACTTC.